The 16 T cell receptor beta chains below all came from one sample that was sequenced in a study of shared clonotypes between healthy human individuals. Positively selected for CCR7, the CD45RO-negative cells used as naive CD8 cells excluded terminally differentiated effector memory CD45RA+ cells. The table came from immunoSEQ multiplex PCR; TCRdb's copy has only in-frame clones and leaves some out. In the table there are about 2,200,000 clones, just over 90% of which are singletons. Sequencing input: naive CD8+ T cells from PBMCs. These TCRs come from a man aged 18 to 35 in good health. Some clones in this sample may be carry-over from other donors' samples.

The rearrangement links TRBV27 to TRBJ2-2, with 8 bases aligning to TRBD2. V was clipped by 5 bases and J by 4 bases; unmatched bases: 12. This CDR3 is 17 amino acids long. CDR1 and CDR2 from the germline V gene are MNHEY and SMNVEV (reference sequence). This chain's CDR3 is CASSPQLAGTVTGELFF. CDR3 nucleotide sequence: TGTGCCAGCAGTCCCCAATTAGCGGGAACCGTCACCGGGGAGCTGTTTTTT.

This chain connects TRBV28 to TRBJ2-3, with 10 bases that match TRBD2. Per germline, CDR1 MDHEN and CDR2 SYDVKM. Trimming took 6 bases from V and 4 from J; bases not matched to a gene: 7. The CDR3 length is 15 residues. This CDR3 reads CASSPGAGGPDTQYF. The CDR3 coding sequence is TGTGCCAGCAGCCCCGGAGCGGGAGGGCCAGATACGCAGTATTTT. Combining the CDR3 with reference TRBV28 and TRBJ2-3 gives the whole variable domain DVKVTQSSRYLVKRTGEKVFLECVQDMDHENMFWYRQDPGLGLRLIYFSYDVKMKEKGDIPEGYSVSREKKERFSLILESASTNQTSMYLCASSPGAGGPDTQYFGPGTRLTVL.

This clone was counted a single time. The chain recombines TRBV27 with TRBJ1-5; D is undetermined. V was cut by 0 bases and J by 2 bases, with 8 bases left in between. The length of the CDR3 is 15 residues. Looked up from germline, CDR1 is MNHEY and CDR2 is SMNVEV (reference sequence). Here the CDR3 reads CASSLSASGNQPQHF. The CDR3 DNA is TGTGCCAGCAGTTTATCGGCCAGCGGCAATCAGCCCCAGCATTTT.

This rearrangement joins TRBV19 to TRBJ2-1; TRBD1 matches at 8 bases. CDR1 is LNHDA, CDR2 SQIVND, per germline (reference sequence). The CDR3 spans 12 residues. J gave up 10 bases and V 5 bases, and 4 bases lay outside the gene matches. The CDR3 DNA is TGTGCCAGTAGTCTCGGACAGGGCGAGCAGTTCTTC. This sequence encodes CASSLGQGEQFF.

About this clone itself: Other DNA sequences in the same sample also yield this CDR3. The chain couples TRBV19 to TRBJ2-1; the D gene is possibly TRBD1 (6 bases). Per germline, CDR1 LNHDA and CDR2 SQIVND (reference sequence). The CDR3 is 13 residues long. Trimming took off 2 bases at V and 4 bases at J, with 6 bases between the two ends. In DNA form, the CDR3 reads TGTGCCAGTAGTATACAGGGGTACAATGAGCAGTTCTTC. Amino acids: CASSIQGYNEQFF.

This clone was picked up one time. For the CDR3, the DNA is TGTGCCAGCAGCGTGGACAGGGCCTACGAGCAGTACTTC. It is translated as CASSVDRAYEQYF. This rearrangement joins TRBV5-6 to TRBJ2-7, with 8 bases matching TRBD1. The ends lost 4 bases at V and 2 bases at J; junction bases unmatched: 2. Germline V gene data show CDR1 as SGHDT and CDR2 as YYEEEE. The CDR3 is 13 residues long.

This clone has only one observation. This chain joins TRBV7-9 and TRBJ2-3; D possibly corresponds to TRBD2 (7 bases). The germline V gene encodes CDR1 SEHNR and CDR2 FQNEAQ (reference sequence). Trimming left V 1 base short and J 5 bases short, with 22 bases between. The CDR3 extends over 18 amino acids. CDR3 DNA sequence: TGTGCCAGCAGCTTAGTAGGGGGGACTACATCGTCGAAAGATACGCAGTATTTT. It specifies CASSLVGGTTSSKDTQYF.

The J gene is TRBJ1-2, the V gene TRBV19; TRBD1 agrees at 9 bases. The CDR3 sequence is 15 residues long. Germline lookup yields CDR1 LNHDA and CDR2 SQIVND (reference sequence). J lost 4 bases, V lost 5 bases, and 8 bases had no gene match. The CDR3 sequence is CASSWGTGGGYGYTF. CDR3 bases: TGTGCCAGTAGTTGGGGTACAGGGGGCGGCTATGGCTACACCTTC. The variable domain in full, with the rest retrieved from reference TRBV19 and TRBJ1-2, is DGGITQSPKYLFRKEGQNVTLSCEQNLNHDAMYWYRQDPGQGLRLIYYSQIVNDFQKGDIAEGYSVSREKKESFPLTVTSAQKNPTAFYLCASSWGTGGGYGYTFGSGTRLTVV.

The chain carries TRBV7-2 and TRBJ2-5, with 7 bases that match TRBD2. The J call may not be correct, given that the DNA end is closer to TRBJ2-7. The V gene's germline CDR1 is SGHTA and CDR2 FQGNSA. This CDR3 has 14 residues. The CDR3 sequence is CASSGEAGWDEQYF. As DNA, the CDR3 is TGTGCCAGCAGCGGAGAAGCGGGATGGGACGAGCAGTACTTC.

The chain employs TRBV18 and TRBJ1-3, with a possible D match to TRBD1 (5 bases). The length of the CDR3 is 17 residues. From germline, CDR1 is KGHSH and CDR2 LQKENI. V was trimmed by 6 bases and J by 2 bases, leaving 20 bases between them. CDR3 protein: CASSETATILTGNTIYF. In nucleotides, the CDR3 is TGTGCCAGCTCCGAGACAGCCACCATCCTCACTGGAAACACCATATATTTT.

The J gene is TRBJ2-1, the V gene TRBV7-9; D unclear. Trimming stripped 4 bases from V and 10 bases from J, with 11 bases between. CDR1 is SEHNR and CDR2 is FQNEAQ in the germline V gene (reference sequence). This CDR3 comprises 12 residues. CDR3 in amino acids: CASSSRAVEQFF. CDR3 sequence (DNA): TGTGCCAGCAGCTCCCGGGCCGTCGAGCAGTTCTTC.

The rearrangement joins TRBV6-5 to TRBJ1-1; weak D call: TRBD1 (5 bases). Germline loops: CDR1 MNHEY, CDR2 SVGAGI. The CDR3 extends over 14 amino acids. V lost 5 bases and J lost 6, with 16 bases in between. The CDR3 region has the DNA TGTGCCAGCAGTCCAAATCCGGGGCTGCCTGAAGCTTTCTTT. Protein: CASSPNPGLPEAFF.

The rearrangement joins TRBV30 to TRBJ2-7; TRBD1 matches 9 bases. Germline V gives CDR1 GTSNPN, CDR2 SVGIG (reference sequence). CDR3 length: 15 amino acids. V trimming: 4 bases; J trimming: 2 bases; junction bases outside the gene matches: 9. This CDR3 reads CAWTLTGGEAYEQYF. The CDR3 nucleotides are TGTGCCTGGACCCTAACAGGGGGCGAGGCCTACGAGCAGTACTTC.

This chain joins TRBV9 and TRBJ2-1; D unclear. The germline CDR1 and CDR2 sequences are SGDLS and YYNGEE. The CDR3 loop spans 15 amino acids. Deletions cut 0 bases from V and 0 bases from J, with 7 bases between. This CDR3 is CASSVGRASYNEQFF. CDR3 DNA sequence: TGTGCCAGCAGCGTAGGCCGGGCCTCCTACAATGAGCAGTTCTTC.

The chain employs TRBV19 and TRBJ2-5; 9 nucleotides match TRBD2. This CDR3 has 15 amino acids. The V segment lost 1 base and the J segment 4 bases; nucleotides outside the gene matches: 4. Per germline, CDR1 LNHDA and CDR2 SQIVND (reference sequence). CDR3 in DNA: TGTGCCAGTAGTATAGGTAGCGGGAGTGGAGAGACCCAGTACTTC. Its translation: CASSIGSGSGETQYF.

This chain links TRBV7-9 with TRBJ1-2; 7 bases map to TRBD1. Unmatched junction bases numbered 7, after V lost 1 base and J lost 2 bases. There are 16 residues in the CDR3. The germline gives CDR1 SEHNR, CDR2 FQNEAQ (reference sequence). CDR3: CASSLGDSPYNYGYTF. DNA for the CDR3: TGTGCCAGCAGCTTAGGGGACAGTCCGTACAACTATGGCTACACCTTC.